This T cell receptor beta chain was sequenced during a study of cytomegalovirus exposure and HLA in healthy donors. Study results and limitations: High sensitivity and specificity were reportedly achieved when the classifier diagnosed cytomegalovirus status. A list of 150 or so TCR beta chains associated with cytomegalovirus was given. A later analysis found that most CMV-associated TCR beta chains appeared HLA-restricted.

Those who donated were healthy bone marrow donors. 60 Vbeta and 13 Jbeta primers were used in PCR. Assay: immunoSEQ multiplex PCR; the TCRdb copy retains only in-frame clones and omits some. The table has 110,000 to 150,000 clones, over 65% seen once. As concerns this clone: What it binds is not known.

The TCR sequence derives from a woman aged 25 to 39 in good health and CMV-seronegative. Sequencing was performed on PBMCs.

The DNA of the CDR3 is TGCGCCAGCAGCCAAGGTGGGGCGCTCACCGGGGAGCTGTTTTTT. This gives the protein CASSQGGALTGELFF. This chain connects TRBV4-1 to TRBJ2-2, with a weak D call TRBD1 (5 bases). Trimming cost V 1 base and J 4 bases, with 10 bases left between them. Germline values: CDR1 MGHRA, CDR2 YSYEKL. This CDR3 spans 15 amino acids.